The rows below give T cell receptor beta chains drawn from one sample of a study of blood T cells in healthy people across ages. TCRdb re-derived calls from the 5' RACE reads in MiXCR, one entry per CDR3 protein. Of about a million distinct CDR3 sequences listed, roughly 51% were seen once; the top ten hold around a fifth. Sequences were obtained from blood. The receptors originated from an older woman in good health. Both conserved end residues are part of each CDR3. A D gene is named only where the DNA matches it firmly. Size values are once, few and many counts, or a class for expanded clones, and some rows have none.

.	TRBV7-2	TRBJ2-5	.	CASGGIQETQYF	TGTGCCAGCGGCGGCATACAAGAGACCCAGTACTTC
TRBD1	TRBV29-1	TRBJ1-2	few	CSVTGQTNYGYTF	TGCAGCGTAACGGGACAGACTAACTATGGCTACACCTTC
.	TRBV2	TRBJ2-5	few	CASSTPEGQHGAQYF	TGTGCCAGCAGTACCCCAGAAGGACAGCACGGGGCCCAGTACTTC
.	TRBV3-1	TRBJ2-7	.	CASSYTRDEQYF	TGTGCCAGCAGTTATACTAGGGATGAGCAGTACTTC
.	TRBV27	TRBJ2-3	once	CASSLYPTRADTQYF	TGTGCCAGCAGTTTATACCCTACTAGGGCAGATACGCAGTATTTT
TRBD2	TRBV20-1	TRBJ2-5	few	CSPSGRETQYF	TGCAGCCCCTCCGGGAGGGAGACCCAGTACTTC
.	TRBV29-1	TRBJ2-7	few	CSVETSYEQYF	TGCAGCGTTGAGACATCCTACGAGCAGTACTTC
TRBD2	TRBV7-2	TRBJ2-1	.	CASSWLTSGSGEQFF	TGTGCCAGCAGTTGGCTGACTAGCGGGAGTGGTGAGCAGTTCTTC
.	TRBV29-1	TRBJ2-5	few	CSAAVETQYF	TGCAGCGCCGCCGTAGAGACCCAGTACTTC
.	TRBV20-1	TRBJ2-7	.	CSARSGFGSQYF	TGCAGTGCTAGATCAGGGTTCGGATCCCAGTACTTC
.	TRBV25-1	TRBJ2-5	.	CASSESSQARPGAQYF	TGTGCCAGCAGTGAATCGTCGCAAGCAAGGCCGGGGGCCCAGTACTTC
TRBD2	TRBV27	TRBJ2-1	.	CASSWSAGEDYNEQFF	TGTGCCAGCAGTTGGTCAGCGGGAGAGGACTACAATGAGCAGTTCTTC
.	TRBV18	TRBJ2-5	many	CASSPTIQETQYF	TGTGCCAGCTCACCCACAATCCAAGAGACCCAGTACTTC
.	TRBV7-2	TRBJ2-7	.	CASSLVGWEQYF	TGTGCCAGCAGCTTGGTTGGCTGGGAGCAGTACTTC
.	TRBV29-1	TRBJ1-1	.	CSVPVVAEAFF	TGCAGCGTGCCCGTGGTGGCTGAAGCTTTCTTT
.	TRBV29-1	TRBJ1-1	.	CSVGAQNTEAFF	TGCAGCGTTGGGGCCCAGAACACTGAAGCTTTCTTT
.	TRBV7-2	TRBJ2-7	few	CASSLVTGEAYEQYF	TGTGCCAGCAGCTTAGTCACGGGAGAGGCCTACGAGCAGTACTTC
TRBD2	TRBV12-3/TRBV12-4	TRBJ2-3	.	CASTGTRGTDTQYF	TGTGCCAGCACTGGGACTAGGGGAACAGATACGCAGTATTTT
.	TRBV6-6	TRBJ2-7	few	CASSYRGAVEQYF	TGTGCCAGCAGTTACCGAGGAGCAGTCGAGCAGTACTTC
TRBD2	TRBV5-6	TRBJ2-7	.	CASSPLSSGRSEQYF	TGTGCCAGCAGCCCGCTTTCGAGCGGGAGAAGCGAGCAGTACTTC
.	TRBV29-1	TRBJ2-7	few	CSALGHLYEQYF	TGCAGCGCCCTGGGACACCTCTACGAGCAGTACTTC
.	TRBV20-1	TRBJ1-4	.	CSARGPGQGEKLFF	TGCAGTGCTAGAGGACCGGGACAAGGAGAAAAACTGTTTTTT
TRBD1	TRBV28	TRBJ2-5	.	CASQRTGTEKETQYF	TGTGCCAGCCAAAGAACCGGGACAGAGAAAGAGACCCAGTACTTC
TRBD2	TRBV7-2	TRBJ2-3	.	CASSLALSAGGSTDTQYF	TGTGCCAGCAGCTTAGCGCTTTCAGCGGGAGGAAGCACAGATACGCAGTATTTT
.	TRBV5-1	TRBJ2-2	.	CASSLGASRNTGELFF	TGCGCCAGCAGCTTGGGGGCTAGCAGAAACACCGGGGAGCTGTTTTTT
.	TRBV10-3	TRBJ2-7	.	CAISVRSYEQYF	TGTGCCATCAGTGTAAGGAGTTACGAGCAGTACTTC
.	TRBV7-8	TRBJ2-1	.	CASSFDQGGEQFF	TGTGCCAGCAGCTTTGACCAGGGGGGGGAGCAGTTCTTC
.	TRBV27	TRBJ2-5	few	CASRRKREETQYF	TGTGCCAGCCGACGAAAGCGGGAAGAGACCCAGTACTTC
.	TRBV28	TRBJ2-3	.	CASSFGPGSGEDTQYF	TGTGCCAGCAGTTTTGGACCAGGTTCGGGGGAAGATACGCAGTATTTT
TRBD1	TRBV7-8	TRBJ2-7	.	CASSTRDRLYEQYF	TGTGCCAGCAGCACTCGGGACAGGTTGTACGAGCAGTACTTC
.	TRBV12-3/TRBV12-4	TRBJ2-3	once	CASRRGTSTDTQYF	TGTGCCAGCAGACGGGGGACTAGCACAGATACGCAGTATTTT
.	TRBV11-3	TRBJ2-3	many	CASSLGNTKEFTDTQYF	TGTGCCAGCAGCTTAGGGAACACCAAAGAGTTCACAGATACGCAGTATTTT
.	TRBV20-1	TRBJ2-7	.	CSARDPRGGGSYNEQYF	TGCAGTGCTAGAGACCCTAGGGGGGGCGGTTCCTACAATGAGCAGTACTTC
.	TRBV2	TRBJ2-2	.	CASSQAVNLSTGELFF	TGTGCCAGCAGTCAGGCCGTTAACTTAAGCACCGGGGAGCTGTTTTTT
.	TRBV7-9	TRBJ2-7	.	CASSPPGAGEQYF	TGTGCCAGCAGCCCACCAGGGGCGGGCGAGCAGTACTTC
.	TRBV10-3	TRBJ2-7	few	CAISEGQADGEQYF	TGTGCCATCAGTGAGGGGCAAGCCGACGGCGAGCAGTACTTC
TRBD2	TRBV2	TRBJ2-1	once	CASTDSGRYNEQFF	TGTGCCAGCACCGATAGCGGGCGGTACAATGAGCAGTTCTTC